The clone carrying this T cell receptor beta chain was seen many times. This entry comes from a study of CD8 T cells in ankylosing spondylitis. The length of the CDR3 is 16 residues. After removal of 5 bases from V and 8 bases from J, the junction contained 10 bases not matched to a gene. The germline V gene has CDR1 MGHRA and CDR2 YSYEKL. TCRdb recomputed calls from the 5' RACE reads with MiXCR, one row per CDR3 protein. The table shows roughly 240,000 distinct CDR3 sequences, with approximately 8% occurring only once. The chain uses TRBV4-1 and TRBJ2-1, with TRBD2 matching over 12 bases. Sequenced sample: blood, either unsorted or a sorted T cell fraction (not recorded which). This TCR was sampled from a female donor with ankylosing spondylitis or in good health (not recorded which). The CDR3 is CASSDWTSGKGDEQFF. DNA for the CDR3: TGCGCCAGCAGCGACTGGACTAGCGGGAAAGGCGATGAGCAGTTCTTC.